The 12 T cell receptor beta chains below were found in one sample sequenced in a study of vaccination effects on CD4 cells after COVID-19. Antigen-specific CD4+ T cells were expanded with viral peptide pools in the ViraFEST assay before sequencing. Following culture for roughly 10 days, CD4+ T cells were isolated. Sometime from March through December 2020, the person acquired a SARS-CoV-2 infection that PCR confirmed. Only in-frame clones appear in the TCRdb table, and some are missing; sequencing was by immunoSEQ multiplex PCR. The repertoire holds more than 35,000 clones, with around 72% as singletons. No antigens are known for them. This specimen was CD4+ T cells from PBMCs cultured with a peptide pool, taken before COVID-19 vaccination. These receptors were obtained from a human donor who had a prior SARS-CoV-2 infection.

The chain's CDR3 is CASSLVQNTGELFF. CDR3 DNA sequence: TGTGCCAGCAGCTTAGTACAGAACACCGGGGAGCTGTTTTTT. The chain couples TRBV11-3 to TRBJ2-2, with D uncertain. Trimming left V 1 base short and J 1 base short, with 4 bases between. The CDR3 runs 14 residues. Germline V CDR1 and CDR2: SGHNT, YENEEA.

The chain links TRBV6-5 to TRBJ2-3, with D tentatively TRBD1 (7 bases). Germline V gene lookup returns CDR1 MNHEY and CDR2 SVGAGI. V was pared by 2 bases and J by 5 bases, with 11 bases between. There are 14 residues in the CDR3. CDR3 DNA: TGTGCCAGCAGTTACACAGGGGAGGTAGATACGCAGTATTTT. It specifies CASSYTGEVDTQYF.

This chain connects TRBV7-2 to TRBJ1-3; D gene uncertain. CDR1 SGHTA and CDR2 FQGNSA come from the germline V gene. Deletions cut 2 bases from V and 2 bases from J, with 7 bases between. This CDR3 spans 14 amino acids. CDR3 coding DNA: TGTGCCAGCAGCTTAAGGGAGGCTGGAAACACCATATATTTT. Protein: CASSLREAGNTIYF.

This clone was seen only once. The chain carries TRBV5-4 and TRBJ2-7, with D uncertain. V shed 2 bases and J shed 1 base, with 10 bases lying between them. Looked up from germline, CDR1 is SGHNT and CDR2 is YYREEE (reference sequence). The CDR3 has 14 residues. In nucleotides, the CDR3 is TGTGCCAGCAGCTTTAGATTGGGGTCCTACGAGCAGTACTTC. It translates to CASSFRLGSYEQYF.

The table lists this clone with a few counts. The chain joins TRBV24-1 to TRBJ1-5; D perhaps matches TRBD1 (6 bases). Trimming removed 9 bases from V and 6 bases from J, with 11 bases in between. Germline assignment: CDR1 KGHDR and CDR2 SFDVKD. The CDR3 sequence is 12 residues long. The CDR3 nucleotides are TGTGCCACCGAACTACAGGGTCAGCCCCAGCATTTT. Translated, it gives CATELQGQPQHF.

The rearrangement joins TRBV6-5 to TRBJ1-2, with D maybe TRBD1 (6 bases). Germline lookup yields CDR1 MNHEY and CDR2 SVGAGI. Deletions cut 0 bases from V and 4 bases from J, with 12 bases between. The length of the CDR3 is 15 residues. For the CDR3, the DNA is TGTGCCAGCAGTTACTCCCCGGGGGGCGGCTATGGCTACACCTTC. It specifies CASSYSPGGGYGYTF.

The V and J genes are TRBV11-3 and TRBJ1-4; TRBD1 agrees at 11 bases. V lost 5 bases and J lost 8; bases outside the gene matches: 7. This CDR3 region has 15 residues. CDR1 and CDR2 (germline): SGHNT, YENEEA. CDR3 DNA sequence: TGTGCCAGCAGCCCGACGGACAGGGGGCGAGAAAAACTGTTTTTT. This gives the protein CASSPTDRGREKLFF.

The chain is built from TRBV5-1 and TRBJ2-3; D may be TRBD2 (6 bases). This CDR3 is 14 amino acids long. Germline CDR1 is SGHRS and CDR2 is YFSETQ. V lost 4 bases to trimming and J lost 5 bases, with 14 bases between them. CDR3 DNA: TGCGCCAGCAGCCGCGGGCGGGGAGGAGATACGCAGTATTTT. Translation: CASSRGRGGDTQYF.

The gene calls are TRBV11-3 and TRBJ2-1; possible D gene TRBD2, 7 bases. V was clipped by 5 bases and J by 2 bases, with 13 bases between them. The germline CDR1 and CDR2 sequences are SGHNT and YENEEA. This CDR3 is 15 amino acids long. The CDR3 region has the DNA TGTGCCAGCAGCCCAGTGGGGGGGCCCTACAATGAGCAGTTCTTC. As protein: CASSPVGGPYNEQFF.

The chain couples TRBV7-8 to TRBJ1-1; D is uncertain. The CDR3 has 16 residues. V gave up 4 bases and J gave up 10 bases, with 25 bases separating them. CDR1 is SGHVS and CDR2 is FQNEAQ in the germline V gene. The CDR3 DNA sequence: TGTGCCAGCAGCTCATATCGGGTAGAAAAACCCGAGGGAGCTTTCTTT. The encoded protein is CASSSYRVEKPEGAFF.

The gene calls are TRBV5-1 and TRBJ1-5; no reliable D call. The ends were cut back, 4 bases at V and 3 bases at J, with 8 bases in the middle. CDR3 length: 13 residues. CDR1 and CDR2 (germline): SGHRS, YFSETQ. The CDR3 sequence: CASSPSPNQPQHF. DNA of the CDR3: TGCGCCAGCAGCCCAAGCCCCAATCAGCCCCAGCATTTT. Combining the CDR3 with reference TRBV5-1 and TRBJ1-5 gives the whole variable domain KAGVTQTPRYLIKTRGQQVTLSCSPISGHRSVSWYQQTPGQGLQFLFEYFSETQRNKGNFPGRFSGRQFSNSRSEMNVSTLELGDSALYLCASSPSPNQPQHFGDGTRLSIL.

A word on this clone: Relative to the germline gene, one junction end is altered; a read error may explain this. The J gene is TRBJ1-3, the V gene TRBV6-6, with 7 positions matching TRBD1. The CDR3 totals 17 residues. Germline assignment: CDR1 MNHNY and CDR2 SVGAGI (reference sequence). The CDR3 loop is CASSPYLDRVSRNTIYF. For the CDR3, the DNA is TGTGCCAGCAGTCCCTATCTTGACAGGGTCTCTAGAAACACCATATATTTT.